These 2 T cell receptor beta chains were all obtained from the same sample, sequenced in a study of T cell responses to AZD1222 COVID-19 vaccine. Some clones are missing from TCRdb's copy, which holds only in-frame ones; the method was immunoSEQ multiplex PCR. The profile shows 75,000 to 90,000 clones, approximately 89% of them singletons. Specimen: peripheral blood, collected 28 days after the second AZD1222 dose. The origin of the receptors is an adult who received the AZD1222 COVID-19 vaccine.

The genes are TRBV6-6 and TRBJ2-3; D is possibly TRBD1 (5 bases). The CDR3 spans 14 residues. Trimming took off 2 bases at V and 2 bases at J, with 8 bases between the two ends. CDR1 and CDR2 (germline): MNHNY, SVGAGI (reference sequence). The CDR3 region has the DNA TGTGCCAGCAGTTACGACAGCAACACAGATACGCAGTATTTT. It yields the protein CASSYDSNTDTQYF.

The chain joins TRBV27 to TRBJ2-7; 14 bases align to TRBD2. Trimming cost V 7 bases and J 2 bases; bases outside gene matches: 19. Germline V gene sequence: CDR1 MNHEY, CDR2 SMNVEV (reference sequence). CDR3 length equals 20 residues. CDR3 protein: CASTWYSGTSGRRGPYEQYF. DNA of the CDR3: TGTGCCAGCACTTGGTACAGCGGGACTAGCGGGAGAAGGGGGCCCTACGAGCAGTACTTC.